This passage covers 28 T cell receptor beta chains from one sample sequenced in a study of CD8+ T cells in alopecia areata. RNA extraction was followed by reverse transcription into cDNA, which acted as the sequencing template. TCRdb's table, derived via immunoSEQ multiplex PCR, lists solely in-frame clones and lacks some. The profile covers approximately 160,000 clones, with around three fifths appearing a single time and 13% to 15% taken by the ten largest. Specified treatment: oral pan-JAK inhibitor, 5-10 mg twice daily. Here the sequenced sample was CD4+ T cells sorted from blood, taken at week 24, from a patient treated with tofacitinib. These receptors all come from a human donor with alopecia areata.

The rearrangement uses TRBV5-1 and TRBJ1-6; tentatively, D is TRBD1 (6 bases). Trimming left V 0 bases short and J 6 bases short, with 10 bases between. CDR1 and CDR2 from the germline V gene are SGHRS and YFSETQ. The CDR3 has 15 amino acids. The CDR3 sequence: CASSLAGEVNSPLHF. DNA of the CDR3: TGCGCCAGCAGCTTGGCAGGGGAGGTTAATTCACCCCTCCACTTT.

The CDR3 DNA follows: TGTGCCTGGAGTACCGGCTTGTGGCAGCCCCAGCATTTT. As protein: CAWSTGLWQPQHF. The chain is built from TRBV30 and TRBJ1-5; the D is unclear. The ends were cut back, 2 bases at V and 7 bases at J, with 12 bases in the middle. The germline V gene encodes CDR1 GTSNPN and CDR2 SVGIG (reference sequence). The CDR3 spans 13 residues.

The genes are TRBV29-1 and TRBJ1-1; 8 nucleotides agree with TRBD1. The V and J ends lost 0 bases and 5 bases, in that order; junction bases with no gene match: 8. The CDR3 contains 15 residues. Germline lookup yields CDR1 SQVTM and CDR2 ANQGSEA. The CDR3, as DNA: TGCAGCGTTGAAGATCCGACAGGGGTTTCTACTGAAGCTTTCTTT. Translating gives CSVEDPTGVSTEAFF.

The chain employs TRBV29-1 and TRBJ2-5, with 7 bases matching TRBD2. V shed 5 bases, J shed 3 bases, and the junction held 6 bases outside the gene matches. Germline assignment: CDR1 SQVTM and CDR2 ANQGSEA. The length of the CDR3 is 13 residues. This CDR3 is CSVPPGGKETQYF. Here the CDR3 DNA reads TGCAGCGTTCCTCCCGGGGGGAAAGAGACCCAGTACTTC.

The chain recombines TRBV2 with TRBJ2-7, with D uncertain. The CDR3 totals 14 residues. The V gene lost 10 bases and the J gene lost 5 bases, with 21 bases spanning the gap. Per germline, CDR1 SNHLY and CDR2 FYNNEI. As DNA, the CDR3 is TGTGCCACCCGTGGCCCTCCGGTGCTCCACGAGCAGTACTTC. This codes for CATRGPPVLHEQYF.

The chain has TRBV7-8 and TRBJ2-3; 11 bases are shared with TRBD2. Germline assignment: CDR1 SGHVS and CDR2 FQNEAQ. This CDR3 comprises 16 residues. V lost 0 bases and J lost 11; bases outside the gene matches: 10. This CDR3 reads CASSLAGSGGAGRQYF. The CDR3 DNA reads TGTGCCAGCAGCTTAGCGGGTAGCGGGGGGGCCGGGCGGCAGTATTTT.

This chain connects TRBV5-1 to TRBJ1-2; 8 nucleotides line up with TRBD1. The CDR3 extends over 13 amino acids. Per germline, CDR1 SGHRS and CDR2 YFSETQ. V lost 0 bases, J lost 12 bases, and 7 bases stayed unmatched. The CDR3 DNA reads TGCGCCAGCAGCTTGGTTGGACAGGGCTTCGACACCTTC. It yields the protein CASSLVGQGFDTF.

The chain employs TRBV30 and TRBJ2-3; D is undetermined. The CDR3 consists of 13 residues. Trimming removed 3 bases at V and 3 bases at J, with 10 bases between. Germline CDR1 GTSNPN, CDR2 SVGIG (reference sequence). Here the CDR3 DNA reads TGTGCCTGGAGCGCTCGAGATACAGATACGCAGTATTTT. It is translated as CAWSARDTDTQYF.

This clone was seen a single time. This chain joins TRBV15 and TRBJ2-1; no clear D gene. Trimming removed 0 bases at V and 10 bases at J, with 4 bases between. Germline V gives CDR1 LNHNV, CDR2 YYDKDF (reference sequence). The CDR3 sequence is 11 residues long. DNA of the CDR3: TGTGCCACCAGCAGAGATTCCGAGCAGTTCTTC. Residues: CATSRDSEQFF.

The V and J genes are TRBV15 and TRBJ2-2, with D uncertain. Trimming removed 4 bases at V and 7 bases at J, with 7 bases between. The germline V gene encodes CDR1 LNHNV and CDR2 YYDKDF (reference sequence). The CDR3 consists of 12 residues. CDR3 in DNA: TGTGCCACCAGCATTAGCTTCGGGGAGCTGTTTTTT. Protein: CATSISFGELFF.

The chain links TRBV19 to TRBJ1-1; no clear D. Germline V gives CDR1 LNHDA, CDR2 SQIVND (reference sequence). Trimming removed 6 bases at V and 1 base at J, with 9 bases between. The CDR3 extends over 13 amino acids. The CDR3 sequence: CASSPMRNTEAFF. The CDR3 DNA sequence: TGTGCCAGTAGCCCCATGAGGAACACTGAAGCTTTCTTT. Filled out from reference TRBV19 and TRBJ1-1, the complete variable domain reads DGGITQSPKYLFRKEGQNVTLSCEQNLNHDAMYWYRQDPGQGLRLIYYSQIVNDFQKGDIAEGYSVSREKKESFPLTVTSAQKNPTAFYLCASSPMRNTEAFFGQGTRLTVV.

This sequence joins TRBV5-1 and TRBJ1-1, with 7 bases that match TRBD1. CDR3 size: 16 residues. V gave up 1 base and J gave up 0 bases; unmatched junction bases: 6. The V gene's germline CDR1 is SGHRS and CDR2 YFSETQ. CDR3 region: CASSLPWDSLNTEAFF. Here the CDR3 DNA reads TGCGCCAGCAGCTTGCCCTGGGACAGTCTGAACACTGAAGCTTTCTTT.

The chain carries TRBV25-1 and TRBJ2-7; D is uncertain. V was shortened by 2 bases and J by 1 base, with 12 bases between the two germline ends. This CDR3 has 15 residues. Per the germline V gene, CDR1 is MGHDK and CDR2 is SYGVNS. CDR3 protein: CASSEGRSLSYEQYF. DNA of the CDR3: TGTGCCAGCAGTGAAGGCCGCTCCCTATCCTACGAGCAGTACTTC.

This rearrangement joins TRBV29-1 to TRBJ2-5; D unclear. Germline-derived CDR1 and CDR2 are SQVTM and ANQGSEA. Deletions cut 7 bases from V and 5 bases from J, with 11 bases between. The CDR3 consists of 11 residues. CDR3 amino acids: CSAGRSETQYF. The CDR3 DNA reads TGCAGCGCCGGACGGAGTGAGACCCAGTACTTC.

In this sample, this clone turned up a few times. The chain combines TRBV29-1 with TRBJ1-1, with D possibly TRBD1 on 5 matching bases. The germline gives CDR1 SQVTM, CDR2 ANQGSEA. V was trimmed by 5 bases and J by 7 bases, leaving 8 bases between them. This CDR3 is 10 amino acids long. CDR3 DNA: TGCAGCGTTCAGACAGTTGAAGCTTTCTTT. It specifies CSVQTVEAFF.

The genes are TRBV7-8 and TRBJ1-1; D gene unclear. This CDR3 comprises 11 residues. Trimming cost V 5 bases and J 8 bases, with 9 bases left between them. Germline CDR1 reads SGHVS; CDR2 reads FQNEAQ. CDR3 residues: CASSPISEAFF. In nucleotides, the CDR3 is TGTGCCAGCAGCCCCATTTCCGAAGCTTTCTTT.

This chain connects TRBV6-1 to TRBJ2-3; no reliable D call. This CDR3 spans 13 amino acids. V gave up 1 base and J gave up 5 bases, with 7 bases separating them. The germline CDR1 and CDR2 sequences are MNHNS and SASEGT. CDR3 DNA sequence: TGTGCCAGCAGTGAAGTTCGGAAAGATACGCAGTATTTT. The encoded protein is CASSEVRKDTQYF.

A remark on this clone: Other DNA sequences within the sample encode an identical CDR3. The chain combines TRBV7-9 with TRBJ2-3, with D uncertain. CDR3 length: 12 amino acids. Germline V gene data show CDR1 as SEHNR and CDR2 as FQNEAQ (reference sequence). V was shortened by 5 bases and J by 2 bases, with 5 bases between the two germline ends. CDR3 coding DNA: TGTGCCAGCAGCCCTACCACAGATACGCAGTATTTT. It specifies CASSPTTDTQYF.

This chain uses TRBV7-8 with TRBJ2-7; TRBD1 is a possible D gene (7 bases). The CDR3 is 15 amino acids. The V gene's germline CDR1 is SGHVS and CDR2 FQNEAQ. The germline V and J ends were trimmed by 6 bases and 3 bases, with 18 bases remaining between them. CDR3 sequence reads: CASSQSGAGGYEQYF. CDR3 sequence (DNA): TGTGCCAGCAGTCAGTCGGGGGCAGGGGGCTACGAGCAGTACTTC.

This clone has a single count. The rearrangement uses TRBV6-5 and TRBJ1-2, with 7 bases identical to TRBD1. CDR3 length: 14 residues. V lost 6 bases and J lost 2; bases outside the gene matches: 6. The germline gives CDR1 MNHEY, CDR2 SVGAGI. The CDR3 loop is CASSRTGSNYGYTF. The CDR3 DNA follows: TGTGCCAGCAGCAGGACAGGATCAAACTATGGCTACACCTTC.

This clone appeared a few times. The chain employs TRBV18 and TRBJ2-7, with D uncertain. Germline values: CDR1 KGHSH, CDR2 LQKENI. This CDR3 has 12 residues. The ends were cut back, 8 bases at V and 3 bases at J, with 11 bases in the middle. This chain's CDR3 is CASASGIYEQYF. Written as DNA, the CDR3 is TGTGCCAGCGCCTCAGGAATCTACGAGCAGTACTTC.

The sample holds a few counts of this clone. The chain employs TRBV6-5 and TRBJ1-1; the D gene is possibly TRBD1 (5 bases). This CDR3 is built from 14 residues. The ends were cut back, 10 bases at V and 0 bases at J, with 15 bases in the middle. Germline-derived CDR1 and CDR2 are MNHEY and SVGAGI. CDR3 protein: CATGSGTMNTEAFF. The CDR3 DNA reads TGTGCCACGGGCTCCGGGACCATGAACACTGAAGCTTTCTTT.

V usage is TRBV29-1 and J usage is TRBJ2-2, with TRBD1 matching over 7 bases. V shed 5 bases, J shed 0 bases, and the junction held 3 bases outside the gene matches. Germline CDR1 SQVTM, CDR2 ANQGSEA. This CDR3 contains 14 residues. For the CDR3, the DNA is TGCAGCGTTTCCGGGACAGCGAACACCGGGGAGCTGTTTTTT. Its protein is CSVSGTANTGELFF.

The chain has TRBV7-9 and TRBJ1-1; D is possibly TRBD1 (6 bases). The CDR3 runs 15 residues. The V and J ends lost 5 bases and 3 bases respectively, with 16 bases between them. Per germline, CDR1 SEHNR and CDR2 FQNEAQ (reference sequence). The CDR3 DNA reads TGTGCCAGCAGCCCAAGGGGGGGCGCTGACACTGAAGCTTTCTTT. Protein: CASSPRGGADTEAFF.

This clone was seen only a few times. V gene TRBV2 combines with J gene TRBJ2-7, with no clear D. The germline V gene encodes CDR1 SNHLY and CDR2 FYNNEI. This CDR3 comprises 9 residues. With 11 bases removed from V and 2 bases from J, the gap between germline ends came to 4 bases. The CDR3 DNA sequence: TGTGCCGGAGCCTACGAGCAGTACTTC. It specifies CAGAYEQYF.

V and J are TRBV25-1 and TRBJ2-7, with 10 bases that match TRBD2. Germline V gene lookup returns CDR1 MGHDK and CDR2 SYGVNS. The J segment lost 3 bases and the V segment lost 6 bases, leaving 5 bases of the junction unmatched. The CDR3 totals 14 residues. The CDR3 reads CASSLAGVRYEQYF. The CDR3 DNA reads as TGTGCCAGCAGCCTAGCGGGAGTACGCTACGAGCAGTACTTC.

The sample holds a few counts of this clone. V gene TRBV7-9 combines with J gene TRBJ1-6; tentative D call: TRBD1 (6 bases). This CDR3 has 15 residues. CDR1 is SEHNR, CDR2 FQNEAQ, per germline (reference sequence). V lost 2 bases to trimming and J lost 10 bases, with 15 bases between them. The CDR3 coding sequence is TGTGCCAGCAGCTTAACAGGGTTAGGAAGGTCACCCCTCCACTTT. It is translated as CASSLTGLGRSPLHF. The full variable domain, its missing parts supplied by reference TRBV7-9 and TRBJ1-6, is DTGVSQNPRHKITKRGQNVTFRCDPISEHNRLYWYRQTLGQGPEFLTYFQNEAQLEKSRLLSDRFSAERPKGSFSTLEIQRTEQGDSAMYLCASSLTGLGRSPLHFGNGTRLTVT.

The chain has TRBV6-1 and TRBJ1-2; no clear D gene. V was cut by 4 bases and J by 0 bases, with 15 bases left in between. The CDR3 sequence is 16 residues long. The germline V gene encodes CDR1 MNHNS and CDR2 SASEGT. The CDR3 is CASSGRFGGPNYGYTF. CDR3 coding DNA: TGTGCCAGCAGTGGAAGGTTTGGCGGCCCTAACTATGGCTACACCTTC.